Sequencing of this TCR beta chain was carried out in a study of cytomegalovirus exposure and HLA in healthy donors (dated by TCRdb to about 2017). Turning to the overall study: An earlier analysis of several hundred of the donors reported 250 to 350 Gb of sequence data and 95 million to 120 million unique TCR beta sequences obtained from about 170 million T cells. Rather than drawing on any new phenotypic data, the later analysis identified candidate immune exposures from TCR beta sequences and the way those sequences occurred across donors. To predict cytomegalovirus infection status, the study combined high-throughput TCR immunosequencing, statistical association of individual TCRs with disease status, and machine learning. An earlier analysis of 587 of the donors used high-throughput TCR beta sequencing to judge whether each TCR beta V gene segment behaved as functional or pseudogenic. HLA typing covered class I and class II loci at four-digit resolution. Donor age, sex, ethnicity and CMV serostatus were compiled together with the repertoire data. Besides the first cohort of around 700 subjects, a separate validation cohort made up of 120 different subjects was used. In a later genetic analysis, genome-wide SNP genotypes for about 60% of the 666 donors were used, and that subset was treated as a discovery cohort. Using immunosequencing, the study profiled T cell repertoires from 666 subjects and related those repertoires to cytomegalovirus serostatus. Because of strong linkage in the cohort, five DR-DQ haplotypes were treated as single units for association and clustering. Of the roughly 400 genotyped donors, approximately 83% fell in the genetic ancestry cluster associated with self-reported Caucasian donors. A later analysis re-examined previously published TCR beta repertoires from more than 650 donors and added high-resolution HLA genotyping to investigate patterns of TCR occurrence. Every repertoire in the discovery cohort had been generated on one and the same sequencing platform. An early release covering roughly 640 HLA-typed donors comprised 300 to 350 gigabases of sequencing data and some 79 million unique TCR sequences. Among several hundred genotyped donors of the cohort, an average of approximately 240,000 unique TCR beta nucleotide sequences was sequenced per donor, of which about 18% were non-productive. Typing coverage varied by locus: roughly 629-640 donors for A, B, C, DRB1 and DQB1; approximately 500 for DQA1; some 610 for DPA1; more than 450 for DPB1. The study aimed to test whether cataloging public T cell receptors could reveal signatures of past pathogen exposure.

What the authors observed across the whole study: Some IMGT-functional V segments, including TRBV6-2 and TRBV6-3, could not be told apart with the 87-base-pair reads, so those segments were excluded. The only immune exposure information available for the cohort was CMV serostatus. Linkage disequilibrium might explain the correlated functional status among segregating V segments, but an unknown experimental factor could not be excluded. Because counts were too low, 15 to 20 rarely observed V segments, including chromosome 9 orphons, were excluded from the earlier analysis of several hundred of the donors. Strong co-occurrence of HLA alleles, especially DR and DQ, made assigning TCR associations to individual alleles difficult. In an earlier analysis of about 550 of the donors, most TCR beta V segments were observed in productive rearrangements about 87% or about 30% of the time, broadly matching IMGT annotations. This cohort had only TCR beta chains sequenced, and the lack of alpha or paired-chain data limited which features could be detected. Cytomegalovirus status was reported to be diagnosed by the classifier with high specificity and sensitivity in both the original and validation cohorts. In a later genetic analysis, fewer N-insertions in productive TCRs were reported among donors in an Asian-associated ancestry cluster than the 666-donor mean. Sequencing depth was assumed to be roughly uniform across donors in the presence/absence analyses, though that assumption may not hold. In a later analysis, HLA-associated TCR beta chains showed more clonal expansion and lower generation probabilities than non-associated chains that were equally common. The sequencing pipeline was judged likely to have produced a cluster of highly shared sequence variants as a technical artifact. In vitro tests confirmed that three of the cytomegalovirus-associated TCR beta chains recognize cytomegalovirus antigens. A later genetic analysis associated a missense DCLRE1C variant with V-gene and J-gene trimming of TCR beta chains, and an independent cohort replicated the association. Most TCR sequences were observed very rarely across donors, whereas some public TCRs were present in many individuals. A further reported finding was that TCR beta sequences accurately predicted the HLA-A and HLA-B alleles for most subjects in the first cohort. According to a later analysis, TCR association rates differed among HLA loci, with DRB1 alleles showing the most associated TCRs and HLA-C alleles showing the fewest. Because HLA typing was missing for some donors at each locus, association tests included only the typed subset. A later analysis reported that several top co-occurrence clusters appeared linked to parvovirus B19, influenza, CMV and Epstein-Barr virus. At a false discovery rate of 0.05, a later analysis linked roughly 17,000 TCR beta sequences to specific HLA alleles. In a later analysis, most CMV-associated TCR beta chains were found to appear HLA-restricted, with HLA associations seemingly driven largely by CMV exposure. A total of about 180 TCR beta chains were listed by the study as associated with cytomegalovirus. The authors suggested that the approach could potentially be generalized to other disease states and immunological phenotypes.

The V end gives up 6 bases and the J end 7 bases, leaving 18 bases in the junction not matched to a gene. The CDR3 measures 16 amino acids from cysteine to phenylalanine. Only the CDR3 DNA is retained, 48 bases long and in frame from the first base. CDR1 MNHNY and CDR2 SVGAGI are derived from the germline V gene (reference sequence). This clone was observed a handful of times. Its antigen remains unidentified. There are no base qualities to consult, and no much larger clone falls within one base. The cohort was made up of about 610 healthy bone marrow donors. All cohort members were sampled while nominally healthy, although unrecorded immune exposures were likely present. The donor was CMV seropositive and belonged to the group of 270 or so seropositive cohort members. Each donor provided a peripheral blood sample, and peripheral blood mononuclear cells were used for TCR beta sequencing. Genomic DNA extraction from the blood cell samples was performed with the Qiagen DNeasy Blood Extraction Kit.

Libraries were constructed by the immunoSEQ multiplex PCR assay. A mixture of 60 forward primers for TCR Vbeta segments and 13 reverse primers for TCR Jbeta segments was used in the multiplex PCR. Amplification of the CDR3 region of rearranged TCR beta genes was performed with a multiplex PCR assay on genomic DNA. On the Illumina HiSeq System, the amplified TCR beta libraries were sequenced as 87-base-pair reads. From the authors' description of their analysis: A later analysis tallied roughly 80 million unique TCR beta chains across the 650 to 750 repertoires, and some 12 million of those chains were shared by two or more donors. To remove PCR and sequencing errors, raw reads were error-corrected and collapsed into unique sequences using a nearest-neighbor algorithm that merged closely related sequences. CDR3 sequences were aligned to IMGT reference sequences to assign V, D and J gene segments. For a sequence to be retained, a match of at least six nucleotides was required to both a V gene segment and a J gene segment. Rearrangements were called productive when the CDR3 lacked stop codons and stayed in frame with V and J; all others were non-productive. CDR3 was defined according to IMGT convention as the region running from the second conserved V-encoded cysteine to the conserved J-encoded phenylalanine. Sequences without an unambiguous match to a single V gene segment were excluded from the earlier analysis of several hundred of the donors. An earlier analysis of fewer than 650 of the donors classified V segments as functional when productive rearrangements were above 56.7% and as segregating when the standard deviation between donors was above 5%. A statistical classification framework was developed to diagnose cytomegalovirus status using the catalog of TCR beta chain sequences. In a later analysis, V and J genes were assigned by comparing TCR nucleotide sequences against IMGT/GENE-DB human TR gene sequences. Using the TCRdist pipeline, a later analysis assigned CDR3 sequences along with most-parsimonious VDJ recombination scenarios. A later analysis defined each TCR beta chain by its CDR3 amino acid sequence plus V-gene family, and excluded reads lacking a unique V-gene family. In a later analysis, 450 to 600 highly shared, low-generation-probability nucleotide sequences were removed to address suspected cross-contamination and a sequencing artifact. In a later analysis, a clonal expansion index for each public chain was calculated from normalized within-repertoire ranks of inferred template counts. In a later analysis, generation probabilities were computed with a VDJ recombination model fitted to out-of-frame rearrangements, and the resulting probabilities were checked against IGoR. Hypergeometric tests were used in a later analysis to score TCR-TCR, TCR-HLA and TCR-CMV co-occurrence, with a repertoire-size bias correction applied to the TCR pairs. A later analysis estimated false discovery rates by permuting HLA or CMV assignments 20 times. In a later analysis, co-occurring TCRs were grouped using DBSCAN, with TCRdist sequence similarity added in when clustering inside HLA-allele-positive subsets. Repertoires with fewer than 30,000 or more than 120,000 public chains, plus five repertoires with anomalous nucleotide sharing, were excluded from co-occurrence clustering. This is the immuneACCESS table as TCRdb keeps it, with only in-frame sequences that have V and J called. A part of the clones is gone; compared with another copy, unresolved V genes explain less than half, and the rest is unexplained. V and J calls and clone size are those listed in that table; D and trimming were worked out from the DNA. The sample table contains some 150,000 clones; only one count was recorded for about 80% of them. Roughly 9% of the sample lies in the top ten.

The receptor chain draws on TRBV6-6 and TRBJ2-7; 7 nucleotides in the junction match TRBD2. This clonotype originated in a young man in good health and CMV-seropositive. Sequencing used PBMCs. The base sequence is TGTGCCAGCAGAGCGGCCCTGACTAGCCTCCGTGGGGAGCAGTACTTC. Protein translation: CASRAALTSLRGEQYF.